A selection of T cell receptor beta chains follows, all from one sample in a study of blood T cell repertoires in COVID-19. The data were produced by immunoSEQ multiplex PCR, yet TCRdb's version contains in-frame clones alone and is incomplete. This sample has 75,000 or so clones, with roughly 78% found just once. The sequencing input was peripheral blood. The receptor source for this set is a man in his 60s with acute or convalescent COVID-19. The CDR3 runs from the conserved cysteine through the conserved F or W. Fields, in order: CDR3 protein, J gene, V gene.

CDR3: CASSLVPTGELFF; J: TRBJ2-2; V: TRBV11-3
CDR3: CASSLNGDYGYTF; J: TRBJ1-2; V: TRBV5-1
CDR3: CASRLQGANQPQHF; J: TRBJ1-5; V: TRBV7-8
CDR3: CASIPRGGEIYEQYF; J: TRBJ2-7; V: TRBV28
CDR3: CASSPGTSSAGELFF; J: TRBJ2-2; V: TRBV5-1
CDR3: CAISGRVAGTGELFF; J: TRBJ2-2; V: TRBV10-3
CDR3: CASSQRGGNTIYF; J: TRBJ1-3; V: TRBV4-3
CDR3: CASSPRGVNTEAFF; J: TRBJ1-1; V: TRBV7-9
CDR3: CASSLQGASEKLFF; J: TRBJ1-4; V: TRBV7-2
CDR3: CAISWGQGLSGSYNEQFF; J: TRBJ2-1; V: TRBV10-3
CDR3: CASSLRETDTQYF; J: TRBJ2-3; V: TRBV7-7
CDR3: CASSDRDRGFFQPQHF; J: TRBJ1-5; V: TRBV6-4
CDR3: CASSIDQSGVAYNEQFF; J: TRBJ2-1; V: TRBV19
CDR3: CASSLAVLQGTEAFF; J: TRBJ1-1; V: TRBV6-6
CDR3: CAWKLTGATGELFF; J: TRBJ2-2; V: TRBV30
CDR3: CASSSLGTGVKGGYTF; J: TRBJ1-2; V: TRBV4-1
CDR3: CASSGSSGLSYNEQFF; J: TRBJ2-1; V: TRBV10-1
CDR3: CASSSGQGVGTEAFF; J: TRBJ1-1; V: TRBV7-2
CDR3: CASSVAPREGTGELFF; J: TRBJ2-2; V: TRBV9
CDR3: CASSPNRATGELFF; J: TRBJ2-2; V: TRBV18
CDR3: CASSEARTGALAEAFF; J: TRBJ1-1; V: TRBV2
CDR3: CASSRQGKYGYTF; J: TRBJ1-2; V: TRBV7-9
CDR3: CASGWDRGQKISVYEQYF; J: TRBJ2-7; V: TRBV12-5
CDR3: CASPPPQGGAYNSPLHF; J: TRBJ1-6; V: TRBV19
CDR3: CASSLAGGELFF; J: TRBJ1-4; V: TRBV11-2
CDR3: CASSLRQRLRETQYF; J: TRBJ2-5; V: TRBV13
CDR3: CASSPDRGSYGYTF; J: TRBJ1-2; V: TRBV6-4
CDR3: CASSYTAGPTPQPQHF; J: TRBJ1-5; V: TRBV6-2/TRBV6-3
CDR3: CASSLAQGLAFF; J: TRBJ1-1; V: TRBV5-1
CDR3: CAISEQQGRAPRAEAFF; J: TRBJ1-1; V: TRBV10-3
CDR3: CASSSDRTGEKLFF; J: TRBJ1-4; V: TRBV6-5
CDR3: CASSLVAVFPYEQYF; J: TRBJ2-7; V: TRBV28
CDR3: CATSDPLASGYYNEQFF; J: TRBJ2-1; V: TRBV24-1
CDR3: CASSPAGRRPSGANVLTF; J: TRBJ2-6; V: TRBV5-4
CDR3: CASRRSTEAFF; J: TRBJ1-1; V: TRBV2
CDR3: CASSFGLNNEQFF; J: TRBJ2-1; V: TRBV11-2
CDR3: CASSGGLGEKLFF; J: TRBJ1-4; V: TRBV5-4
CDR3: CASSSLRGQYGYTF; J: TRBJ1-2; V: TRBV7-2
CDR3: CASSVVLAGLDTQYF; J: TRBJ2-3; V: TRBV9
CDR3: CASSHLGLAGGVDTQYF; J: TRBJ2-3; V: TRBV3-1/TRBV3-2